The sequence of this TCR beta chain was determined in a study of cytomegalovirus exposure and HLA in healthy donors. Study-level background: A subsequent analysis reported that the roughly 120 validation repertoires were produced on the same platform that had also been used for the approximately 700 first-cohort repertoires. Broader study findings: Accounts indicate the classifier identified cytomegalovirus status with strong specificity and sensitivity. TCR beta chains numbering some 150 were designated cytomegalovirus-associated. Some public TCRs appeared in many individuals, while most sequences were rare.

Produced via immunoSEQ multiplex PCR; TCRdb's table is partial and in-frame only. Of 90,000 to 150,000 clones in the sample, more than 75% were seen once. To note about this clone: Its antigen is not identified.

Germline-derived CDR1 and CDR2 are ENHRY and SYGVKD. This CDR3 is 12 amino acids long. The V end was cut by 4 bases, the J end by 4 bases, with 7 bases between. Sequenced material: PBMCs. V usage is TRBV10-3 and J usage is TRBJ1-1, with a possible D match to TRBD1 (5 bases). This clonotype originated in a woman under 30 in good health and CMV-seropositive. The CDR3 here is CAISGGGTEAFF. The CDR3 nucleotides read TGTGCCATCAGTGGGGGGGGCACTGAAGCTTTCTTT.